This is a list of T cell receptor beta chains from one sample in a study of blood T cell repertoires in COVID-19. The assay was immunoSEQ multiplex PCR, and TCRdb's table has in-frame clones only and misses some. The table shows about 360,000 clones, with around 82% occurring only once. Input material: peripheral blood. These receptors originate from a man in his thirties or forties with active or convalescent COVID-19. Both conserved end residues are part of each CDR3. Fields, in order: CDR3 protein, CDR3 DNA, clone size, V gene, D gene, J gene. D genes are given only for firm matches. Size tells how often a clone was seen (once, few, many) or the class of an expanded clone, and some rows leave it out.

CDR3aa: CASSLWLAGTNEQFF
CDR3nt: TGTGCCAGCAGCTTGTGGCTAGCGGGAACCAATGAGCAGTTCTTC
abundance: once
v_gene: TRBV5-5
d_gene: TRBD2
j_gene: TRBJ2-1

CDR3aa: CASSFTSAYNNEQFF
CDR3nt: TGTGCCAGCAGTTTCACTAGCGCCTATAACAATGAGCAGTTCTTC
abundance: -
v_gene: TRBV28
d_gene: TRBD2
j_gene: TRBJ2-1

CDR3aa: CASSLPGQGDYGYTF
CDR3nt: TGCGCCAGCAGCTTGCCGGGACAGGGAGACTATGGCTACACCTTC
abundance: -
v_gene: TRBV5-1
d_gene: TRBD1
j_gene: TRBJ1-2

CDR3aa: CASSFLADQETQYF
CDR3nt: TGCGCCAGCAGCTTCCTAGCGGATCAAGAGACCCAGTACTTC
abundance: -
v_gene: TRBV5-1
d_gene: TRBD2
j_gene: TRBJ2-5

CDR3aa: CASSYSGRGKSYGYTF
CDR3nt: TGTGCCAGCAGTTACTCCGGCAGGGGTAAAAGCTATGGCTACACCTTC
abundance: once
v_gene: TRBV6-2/TRBV6-3
d_gene: -
j_gene: TRBJ1-2

CDR3aa: CASNPPTKDYGYTF
CDR3nt: TGTGCCAGCAACCCCCCGACTAAGGACTATGGCTACACCTTC
abundance: -
v_gene: TRBV7-9
d_gene: -
j_gene: TRBJ1-2

CDR3aa: CSVGDWGGMNTEAFF
CDR3nt: TGCAGCGTTGGTGATTGGGGGGGGATGAACACTGAAGCTTTCTTT
abundance: -
v_gene: TRBV29-1
d_gene: -
j_gene: TRBJ1-1

CDR3aa: CASSIVLAGGWDEQFF
CDR3nt: TGTGCCAGTAGTATAGTTCTAGCGGGGGGCTGGGATGAGCAGTTCTTC
abundance: once
v_gene: TRBV19
d_gene: TRBD2
j_gene: TRBJ2-1

CDR3aa: CASSFVGSYEQYF
CDR3nt: TGTGCCAGCAGCTTTGTCGGGAGCTACGAGCAGTACTTC
abundance: -
v_gene: TRBV5-5
d_gene: -
j_gene: TRBJ2-7

CDR3aa: CASSAGGGEDGYTF
CDR3nt: TGTGCCAGCAGCGCCGGGGGAGGGGAGGATGGCTACACCTTC
abundance: -
v_gene: TRBV9
d_gene: -
j_gene: TRBJ1-2